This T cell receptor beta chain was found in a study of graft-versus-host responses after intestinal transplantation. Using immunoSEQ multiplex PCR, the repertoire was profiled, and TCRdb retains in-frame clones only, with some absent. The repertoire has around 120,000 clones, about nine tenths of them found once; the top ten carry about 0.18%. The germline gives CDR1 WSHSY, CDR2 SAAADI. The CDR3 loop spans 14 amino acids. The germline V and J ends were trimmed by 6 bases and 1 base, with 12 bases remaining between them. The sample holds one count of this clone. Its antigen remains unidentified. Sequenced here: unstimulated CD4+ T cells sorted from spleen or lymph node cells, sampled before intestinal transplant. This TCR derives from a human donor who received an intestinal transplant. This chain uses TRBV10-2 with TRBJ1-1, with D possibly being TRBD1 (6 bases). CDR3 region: CASSVGGWNTEAFF. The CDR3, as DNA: TGCGCCAGCAGCGTAGGGGGATGGAACACTGAAGCTTTCTTT.